The 6 T cell receptor beta chains given below trace back to one sample, sequenced in a study of beta chain features in type 1 diabetes. TCRB transcripts that were expressed got sequenced, as all of the isolated RNA had been reverse transcribed. The method was immunoSEQ multiplex PCR; TCRdb's version includes in-frame clones alone and lacks a portion of them. Seen here are 300,000 to 350,000 clones, around 15% observed once, and the top ten hold over 5.5%. Sequenced input: central memory CD4+ T cells from blood. Receptors were obtained from a young man in good health.

This clone occurred a few times. CDR3 nucleotide sequence: TGCGCCAGCAGTCGCCTAGCGGGGGGCAACAATGAGCAGTTCTTC. Amino acid sequence: CASSRLAGGNNEQFF. The genes are TRBV4-1 and TRBJ2-1; 11 bases align to TRBD2. Germline trimming cut 6 bases from V and 5 bases from J; bases unmatched to any gene: 6. Germline CDR1 MGHRA, CDR2 YSYEKL. The CDR3 has 15 residues.

This clone has ten or more counts. Distinct nucleotide sequences in the sample also encode this CDR3. V is TRBV10-2 and J is TRBJ1-2; TRBD1 is a possible D gene (6 bases). CDR1 and CDR2 from the germline V gene are WSHSY and SAAADI. The CDR3 has 12 residues. V was clipped by 7 bases and J by 5 bases, with 11 bases between them. CDR3: CASMTDSYGYTF. DNA of the CDR3: TGCGCCAGCATGACGGACAGTTATGGCTACACCTTC.

This clone was detected only a few times. The chain combines TRBV11-2 with TRBJ2-5; 7 nucleotides align to TRBD1. CDR1 is SGHAT and CDR2 is FQNNGV in the germline V gene. V trimming: 5 bases; J trimming: 2 bases; junction bases outside the gene matches: 5. The CDR3 extends over 14 amino acids. CDR3 sequence: CASSPKGAQETQYF. Here the CDR3 DNA reads TGTGCCAGCAGCCCAAAGGGGGCTCAAGAGACCCAGTACTTC.

This clone was observed a single time. The chain combines TRBV12-5 with TRBJ1-5; D is ambiguous. This CDR3 spans 16 amino acids. In germline, CDR1 is LGHNT, CDR2 FRNRAP. V was trimmed by 1 base and J by 5 bases, leaving 15 bases between them. The CDR3 spells CASGLGVRGSDQPQHF. The CDR3 DNA follows: TGTGCTAGTGGTTTGGGGGTTCGCGGCTCCGATCAGCCCCAGCATTTT. Full variable domain (outside the CDR3, taken from reference TRBV12-5 and TRBJ1-5): DARVTQTPRHKVTEMGQEVTMRCQPILGHNTVFWYRQTMMQGLELLAYFRNRAPLDDSGMPKDRFSAEMPDATLATLKIQPSEPRDSAVYFCASGLGVRGSDQPQHFGDGTRLSIL.

In this sample, this clone turned up a few times. The genes are TRBV11-3 and TRBJ1-1, with D possibly matching TRBD1 (6 bases). V lost 4 bases to trimming and J lost 2 bases, with 11 bases between them. Germline CDR1 is SGHNT and CDR2 is YENEEA. CDR3 size: 14 residues. The CDR3 sequence is CASSSGTINTEAFF. Here the CDR3 DNA reads TGTGCCAGCAGCTCCGGGACAATAAACACTGAAGCTTTCTTT.

The gene calls are TRBV5-6 and TRBJ1-1; the D gene is possibly TRBD1 (5 bases). CDR1 SGHDT and CDR2 YYEEEE come from the germline V gene. V lost 3 bases and J lost 5, with 23 bases in between. This CDR3 region has 17 residues. CDR3 amino acids: CASSSPVSGPLGTEAFF. DNA of the CDR3: TGTGCCAGCAGCTCGCCTGTATCGGGGCCCTTGGGAACTGAAGCTTTCTTT.